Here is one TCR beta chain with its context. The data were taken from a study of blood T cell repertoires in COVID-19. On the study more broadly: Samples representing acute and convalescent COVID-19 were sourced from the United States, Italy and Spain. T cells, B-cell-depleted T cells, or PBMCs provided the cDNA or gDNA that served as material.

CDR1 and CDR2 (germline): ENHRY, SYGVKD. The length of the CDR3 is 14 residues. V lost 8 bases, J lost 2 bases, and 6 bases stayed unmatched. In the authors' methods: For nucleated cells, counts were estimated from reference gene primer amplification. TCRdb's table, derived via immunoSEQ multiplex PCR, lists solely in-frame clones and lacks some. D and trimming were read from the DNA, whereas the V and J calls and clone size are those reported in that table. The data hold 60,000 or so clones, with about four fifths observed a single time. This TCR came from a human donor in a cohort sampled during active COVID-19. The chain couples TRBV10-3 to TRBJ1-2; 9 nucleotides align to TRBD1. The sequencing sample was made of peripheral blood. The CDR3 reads CAISKGQGNYGYTF. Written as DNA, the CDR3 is TGTGCCATCTCGAAAGGACAGGGGAACTATGGCTACACCTTC.